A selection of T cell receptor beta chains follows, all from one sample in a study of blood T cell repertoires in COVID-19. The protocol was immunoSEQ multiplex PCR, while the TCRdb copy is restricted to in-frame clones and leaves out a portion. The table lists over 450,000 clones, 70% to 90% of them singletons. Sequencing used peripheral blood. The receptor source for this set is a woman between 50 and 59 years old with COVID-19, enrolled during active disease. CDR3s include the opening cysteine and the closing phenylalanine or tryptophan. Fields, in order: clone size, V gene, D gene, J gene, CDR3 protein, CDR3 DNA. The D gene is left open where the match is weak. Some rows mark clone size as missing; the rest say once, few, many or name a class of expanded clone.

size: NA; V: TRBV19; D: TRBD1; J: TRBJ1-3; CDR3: CASRPETGDGNTIYF; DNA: TGTGCCAGTAGACCCGAAACAGGGGATGGAAACACCATATATTTT
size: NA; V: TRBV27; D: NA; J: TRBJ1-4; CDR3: CASSLTLGGSNEKLFF; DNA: TGTGCCAGCAGTTTAACGCTGGGGGGTTCTAATGAAAAACTGTTTTTT
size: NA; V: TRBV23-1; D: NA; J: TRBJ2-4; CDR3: CASSQSPPDSQPAMDKNIQYF; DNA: TGCGCCAGCAGTCAATCGCCTCCGGACAGTCAGCCCGCCATGGACAAAAACATTCAGTACTTC
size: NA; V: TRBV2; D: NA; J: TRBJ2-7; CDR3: CASRVVGGAYEQYF; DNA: TGTGCCAGCAGAGTGGTAGGAGGGGCCTACGAGCAGTACTTC
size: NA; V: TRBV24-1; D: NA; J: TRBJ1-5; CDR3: CATSDKKGDLDQPQHF; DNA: TGTGCCACCAGTGATAAGAAGGGGGATTTGGATCAGCCCCAGCATTTT
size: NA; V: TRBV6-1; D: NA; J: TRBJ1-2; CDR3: CASSEGGDYGYTF; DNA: TGTGCCAGCAGTGAAGGGGGGGACTATGGCTACACCTTC
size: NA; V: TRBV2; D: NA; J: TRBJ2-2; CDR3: CASSETAGVDTGELFF; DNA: TGTGCCAGCAGTGAAACGGCAGGGGTGGACACCGGGGAGCTGTTTTTT
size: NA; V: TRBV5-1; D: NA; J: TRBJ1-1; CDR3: CASTEGQFGTEAFF; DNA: TGCGCCAGCACCGAAGGACAGTTCGGCACTGAAGCTTTCTTT
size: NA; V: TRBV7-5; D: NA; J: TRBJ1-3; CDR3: CASTPRGGNTIYF; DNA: TGTGCCAGCACCCCTCGGGGGGGAAACACCATATATTTT
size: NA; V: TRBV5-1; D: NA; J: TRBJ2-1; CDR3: CASRGLSHNEQFF; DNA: TGCGCCTCTAGAGGGCTCTCCCACAATGAGCAGTTCTTC
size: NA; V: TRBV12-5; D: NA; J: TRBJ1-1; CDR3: CASGPDIPNTEAFF; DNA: TGTGCTAGTGGACCTGACATACCGAACACTGAAGCTTTCTTT
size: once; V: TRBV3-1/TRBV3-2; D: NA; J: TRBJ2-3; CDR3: CASSHTGDGTDTQYF; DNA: TGTGCCAGCAGCCATACGGGGGACGGCACAGATACGCAGTATTTT
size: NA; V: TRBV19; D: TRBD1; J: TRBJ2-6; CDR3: CASKAQGQMSRANVLTF; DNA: TGTGCCAGTAAGGCTCAGGGACAGATGTCTAGGGCCAACGTCCTGACTTTC
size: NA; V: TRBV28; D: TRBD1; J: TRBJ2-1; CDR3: CASKGAPGEQFF; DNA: TGTGCCAGCAAGGGGGCACCAGGTGAGCAGTTCTTC
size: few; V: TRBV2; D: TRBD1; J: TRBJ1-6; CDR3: CASGLTGDSPLHF; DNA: TGTGCCAGCGGGCTCACAGGGGATTCACCCCTCCACTTT
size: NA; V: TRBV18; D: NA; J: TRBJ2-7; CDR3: CASSPTGSAYEQYF; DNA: TGTGCCAGCTCACCTACAGGGTCCGCCTACGAGCAGTACTTC
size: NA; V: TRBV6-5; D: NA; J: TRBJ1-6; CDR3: CASSYQASVAPLHF; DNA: TGTGCCAGCAGTTACCAGGCGTCCGTGGCACCCCTCCACTTT
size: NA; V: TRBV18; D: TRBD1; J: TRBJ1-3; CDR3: CASSPLGDSHGNTIYF; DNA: TGTGCCAGCTCACCATTAGGGGACAGCCACGGAAACACCATATATTTT
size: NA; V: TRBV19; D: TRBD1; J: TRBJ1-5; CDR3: CASSSRTGPNQPQHF; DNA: TGTGCCAGTAGTTCCCGGACAGGACCCAATCAGCCCCAGCATTTT
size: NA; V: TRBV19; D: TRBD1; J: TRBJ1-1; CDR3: CASSMGDSHNEAFF; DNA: TGTGCCAGTAGTATGGGGGACAGTCATAATGAAGCTTTCTTT
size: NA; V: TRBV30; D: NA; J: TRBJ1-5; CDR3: CAWSMKRDQPQHF; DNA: TGTGCCTGGAGTATGAAGAGGGATCAGCCCCAGCATTTT
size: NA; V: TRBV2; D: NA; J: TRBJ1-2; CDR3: CASSNTGYGYTF; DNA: TGTGCCAGCAGCAACACAGGATATGGCTACACCTTC
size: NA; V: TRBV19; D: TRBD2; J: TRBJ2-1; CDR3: CASKTSGWYNEQFF; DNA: TGTGCCAGTAAGACTAGCGGGTGGTACAATGAGCAGTTCTTC
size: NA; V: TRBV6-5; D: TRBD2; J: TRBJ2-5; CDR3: CASSSVAGEETQYF; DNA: TGTGCCAGCAGTTCCGTAGCGGGGGAAGAGACCCAGTACTTC
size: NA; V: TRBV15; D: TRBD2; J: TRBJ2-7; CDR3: CATRRGGVIYEQYF; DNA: TGTGCCACCCGACGCGGGGGAGTGATCTACGAGCAGTACTTC
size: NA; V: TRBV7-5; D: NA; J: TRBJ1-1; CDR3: CASGLGLDTEAFF; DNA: TGTGCCAGCGGGCTAGGACTCGACACTGAAGCTTTCTTT
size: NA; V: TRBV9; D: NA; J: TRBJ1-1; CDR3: CASSGGGTNTEAFF; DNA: TGTGCCAGCAGCGGGGGGGGCACAAACACTGAAGCTTTCTTT
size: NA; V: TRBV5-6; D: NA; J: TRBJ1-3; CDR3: CASSLGPTGGNTIYF; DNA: TGTGCCAGCAGCTTGGGGCCCACCGGGGGAAACACCATATATTTT
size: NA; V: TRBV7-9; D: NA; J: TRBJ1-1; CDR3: CASSFGQILEAFF; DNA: TGTGCCAGCAGCTTCGGACAGATCCTTGAAGCTTTCTTT
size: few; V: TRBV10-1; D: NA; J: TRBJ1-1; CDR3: CASSEEGGTEAFF; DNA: TGCGCCAGCAGTGAGGAGGGAGGCACTGAAGCTTTCTTT
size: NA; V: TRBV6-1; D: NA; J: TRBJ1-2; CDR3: CASSDGPAGGYTF; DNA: TGTGCCAGCAGTGACGGACCCGCAGGGGGCTACACCTTC
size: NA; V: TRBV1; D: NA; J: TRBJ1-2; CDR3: CTSSQFTTWLGYTF; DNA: TGCACCAGCAGCCAATTCACCACTTGGTTAGGCTACACCTTC
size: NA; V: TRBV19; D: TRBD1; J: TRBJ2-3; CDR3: CASSLRTGASTDTQYF; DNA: TGTGCCAGTAGTCTTCGGACAGGGGCGAGTACAGATACGCAGTATTTT
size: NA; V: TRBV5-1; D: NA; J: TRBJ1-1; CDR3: CASSLSAGSRTEAFF; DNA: TGCGCCAGCAGCTTGTCGGCGGGTTCAAGGACTGAAGCTTTCTTT
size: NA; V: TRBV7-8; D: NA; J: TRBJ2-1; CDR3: CASSLEEVYNEQFF; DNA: TGTGCCAGCAGCTTAGAGGAGGTCTACAATGAGCAGTTCTTC